The text below deals with one T cell receptor beta chain. Germline assignment: CDR1 SGDLS and CDR2 YYNGEE. Germline trimming cut 2 bases from V and 4 bases from J; bases unmatched to any gene: 3. The length of the CDR3 is 14 residues. This entry belongs to a study of blood T cell repertoires in COVID-19. Background on the study: The samples span acute and convalescent COVID-19 from the United States, Italy and Spain.

This table comes from immunoSEQ multiplex PCR, and its TCRdb copy is limited to in-frame clones, with some not included. The table lists 250,000 or so clones, roughly 79% of them singletons. The specimen sequenced was peripheral blood. This TCR derives from an elderly woman with acute or convalescent COVID-19. V usage is TRBV9 and J usage is TRBJ2-7; TRBD1 matches 10 bases. The CDR3 coding sequence is TGTGCCAGCAGCGTCGGGACAGGGGCGTACGAGCAGTACTTC. The encoded protein is CASSVGTGAYEQYF.